What follows are 15 T cell receptor beta chains derived from one specimen sequenced in a study of T cell repertoires in cytomegalovirus infection (dated by TCRdb to the late 2010s). The treatment or condition label here, explained by the study, means: in vitro stimulation with specific CMV peptide epitopes to enrich CMV-specific T cells. For these receptors, no antigen is known. Data came from an Illumina HiSeq 1500. TCRdb cleaned the public reads at Q25 with fastp, built clones with MiXCR and kept in-frame beta chains. When rows share a CDR3 protein, they turn into one entry using the most common DNA and genes. The sample profile shows 750,000 to 950,000 distinct CDR3 sequences; roughly 29% of them were found once. Together, the top ten hold about 12% of the sample. The sample consisted of cultured CD8+ T cells from PBMCs, taken from culture after CMV antigen stimulation. The receptors originated from a human donor in good health (CMV status not recorded). Some clones in this sample may be carry-over from other donors' samples.

This chain connects TRBV5-1 to TRBJ1-1, with D hard to call. The CDR3 extends over 12 amino acids. Trimming left V 5 bases short and J 10 bases short, with 15 bases between. Looked up from germline, CDR1 is SGHRS and CDR2 is YFSETQ. This chain's CDR3 is CASSFDSSGAFF. CDR3 sequence (DNA): TGCGCCAGCAGTTTCGACTCCTCCGGAGCTTTCTTT.

The J gene is TRBJ1-1, the V gene TRBV28; TRBD1 might be the D (5 bases). Looked up from germline, CDR1 is MDHEN and CDR2 is SYDVKM. Trimming took off 3 bases at V and 1 base at J, with 15 bases between the two ends. This CDR3 is 16 amino acids long. CDR3 region: CASSFPSEGTNTEAFF. Here the CDR3 DNA reads TGTGCCAGCAGTTTCCCGTCAGAAGGGACGAACACTGAAGCTTTCTTT.

At least ten counts were recorded for this clonotype. The genes are TRBV7-6 and TRBJ1-1, with unresolved D. This CDR3 contains 16 residues. V lost 0 bases and J 4 bases, leaving 15 bases between the germline ends. Germline CDR1 and CDR2: SGHVS and FNYEAQ. The CDR3 region has the DNA TGTGCCAGCAGCTTAGCGTTCCAACCCCTCAGCACTGAAGCTTTCTTT. Translation: CASSLAFQPLSTEAFF. Drawing the rest from reference TRBV7-6 and TRBJ1-1, the complete variable domain is GAGVSQSPRYKVTKRGQDVALRCDPISGHVSLYWYRQALGQGPEFLTYFNYEAQQDKSGLPNDRFSAERPEGSISTLTIQRTEQRDSAMYRCASSLAFQPLSTEAFFGQGTRLTVV.

The V and J genes are TRBV20-1 and TRBJ1-1; D is ambiguous. The germline gives CDR1 DFQATT, CDR2 SNEGSKA (reference sequence). V was clipped by 0 bases and J by 0 bases, with 11 bases between them. This CDR3 has 15 residues. The CDR3: CSARDSGLVNTEAFF. The DNA for the CDR3 is TGCAGTGCTAGAGATAGTGGGCTAGTGAACACTGAAGCTTTCTTT.

This clonotype was seen a few times. This rearrangement joins TRBV4-2 to TRBJ2-1; the match to TRBD1 covers 9 bases. CDR1 and CDR2 (germline): LGHNA, YNFKEQ. CDR3 length: 13 amino acids. Germline trimming cut 3 bases from V and 12 bases from J; bases unmatched to any gene: 6. DNA for the CDR3: TGTGCCAGCAGCCAGATTGGGACAGGGCGGCAGTTCTTC. Translating it yields CASSQIGTGRQFF.

This clonotype occurred a few times. The V and J genes are TRBV27 and TRBJ2-1, with TRBD2 matching over 10 bases. The CDR3 consists of 12 residues. The V segment lost 7 bases and the J segment 10 bases; nucleotides outside the gene matches: 4. Germline values: CDR1 MNHEY, CDR2 SMNVEV (reference sequence). The CDR3 protein is CASKRGGWEQFF. For the CDR3, the DNA is TGTGCCAGCAAGCGGGGGGGCTGGGAGCAGTTCTTC.

This clonotype was observed a handful of times. J is TRBJ2-1 and V is TRBV19; the D call may be TRBD1 or TRBD2 (5 bases each). The length of the CDR3 is 16 residues. The germline CDR1 and CDR2 sequences are LNHDA and SQIVND (reference sequence). Trimming removed 2 bases at V and 1 base at J, with 12 bases between. The CDR3 here is CASSITVGASYNEQFF. DNA of the CDR3: TGTGCCAGTAGTATAACCGTCGGGGCTTCCTACAATGAGCAGTTCTTC.

The V call is TRBV28, the J call TRBJ1-1; D not resolved. CDR3 size: 16 residues. The germline CDR1 and CDR2 sequences are MDHEN and SYDVKM. V lost 5 bases and J lost 3, with 19 bases in between. CDR3 sequence: CASSPPTGRIDTEAFF. The CDR3 DNA is TGTGCCAGCAGTCCTCCAACTGGGCGGATCGACACTGAAGCTTTCTTT.

The V gene is TRBV28, the J gene TRBJ1-4; TRBD1 aligns across 7 bases. The germline gives CDR1 MDHEN, CDR2 SYDVKM. This CDR3 contains 16 residues. The V and J ends lost 4 bases and 3 bases, in that order; junction bases with no gene match: 8. This CDR3 is CASSSRGGTANEKLFF. In nucleotides, the CDR3 is TGTGCCAGCAGTTCAAGAGGAGGGACAGCTAATGAAAAACTGTTTTTT.

This clonotype was observed a handful of times. J is TRBJ2-5 and V is TRBV10-1; D may match TRBD1 or TRBD2 (5 bases each). From germline, CDR1 is WNHNN and CDR2 SYGVQD (reference sequence). V lost 2 bases and J lost 9, with 10 bases in between. This CDR3 spans 12 amino acids. This CDR3 is CASSEGGEPQYF. The CDR3, as DNA: TGCGCCAGCAGTGAGGGGGGAGAACCCCAGTACTTC.

The CDR3 region is CASSFAGLNTGELFF. CDR3 sequence (DNA): TGTGCCAGCAGCTTTGCGGGACTCAACACCGGGGAGCTGTTTTTT. V is TRBV12-3 or TRBV12-4 and J is TRBJ2-2, with TRBD2 as a possible D gene (6 bases). This CDR3 spans 15 amino acids. V lost 6 bases and J lost 2, with 13 bases in between.

In its sample, this clonotype was seen many times. The rearrangement links TRBV4-1 to TRBJ1-1; the match to TRBD1 covers 8 bases. The CDR3 sequence is 14 residues long. The germline CDR1 and CDR2 sequences are MGHRA and YSYEKL. V gave up 8 bases and J gave up 5 bases; unmatched junction bases: 10. In nucleotides, the CDR3 is TGCGCCAGCGGTCTTGGACAGGGTGAAACTGAAGCTTTCTTT. Amino acids: CASGLGQGETEAFF.

This clonotype has a handful of counts. V is TRBV5-4 and J is TRBJ2-1; D is unclear. The length of the CDR3 is 14 residues. The V end lost 1 base, the J end lost 1 base, and 6 bases lay between the germline ends. From germline, CDR1 is SGHNT and CDR2 YYREEE (reference sequence). The CDR3 loop is CASSLLPSYNEQFF. CDR3 DNA sequence: TGTGCCAGCAGCTTGTTACCGTCCTACAATGAGCAGTTCTTC.

The count of this clonotype is one. The gene calls are TRBV5-1 and TRBJ2-4, with D possibly being TRBD2 (5 bases). This CDR3 spans 13 amino acids. Looked up from germline, CDR1 is SGHRS and CDR2 is YFSETQ. V dropped 7 bases and J dropped 8 bases, with 16 bases sitting between them. The CDR3 reads CASSSTEADIQYF. The CDR3 nucleotides read TGCGCCAGCTCTAGCACGGAGGCGGACATTCAGTACTTC. Full variable domain (rest looked up from reference TRBV5-1 and TRBJ2-4): KAGVTQTPRYLIKTRGQQVTLSCSPISGHRSVSWYQQTPGQGLQFLFEYFSETQRNKGNFPGRFSGRQFSNSRSEMNVSTLELGDSALYLCASSSTEADIQYFGAGTRLSVL.

This clonotype was seen many times. The chain joins TRBV12-3 or TRBV12-4 to TRBJ2-1, with D tentatively TRBD1 (6 bases). The CDR3 covers 15 residues. V dropped 5 bases and J dropped 0 bases, with 11 bases sitting between them. CDR3 DNA: TGTGCCAGCAGTCCCAGGGGTTTCTCCTACAATGAGCAGTTCTTC. Amino acids: CASSPRGFSYNEQFF.